These 31 T cell receptor beta chains share one sample of origin, sequenced in a study of blood T cell repertoires in COVID-19. TCRdb's table, derived via immunoSEQ multiplex PCR, lists solely in-frame clones and lacks some. The profile shows under 150,000 clones, roughly 83% of them singletons. Sequencing was done on a sample of peripheral blood. These receptors were obtained from a man aged 25-40 years with acute or convalescent COVID-19.

The J gene is TRBJ2-2, the V gene TRBV2, with TRBD2 matching over 15 bases. Germline CDR1 and CDR2: SNHLY and FYNNEI. The CDR3 spans 15 residues. V lost 6 bases and J lost 7; bases outside the gene matches: 3. The DNA of the CDR3 is TGTGCCAGCAGCGGACTAGCGGGGGGGATCGGGGAGCTGTTTTTT. This gives the protein CASSGLAGGIGELFF.

This rearrangement joins TRBV9 to TRBJ2-1; perhaps TRBD1 as D (5 bases). The CDR3 contains 15 residues. CDR1 and CDR2 (germline): SGDLS, YYNGEE. Trimming left V 0 bases short and J 8 bases short, with 15 bases between. CDR3 in DNA: TGTGCCAGCAGCGTAGCTACGACAGCTAAGGATGAGCAGTTCTTC. It translates to CASSVATTAKDEQFF.

This sequence joins TRBV19 and TRBJ2-7, with 8 nucleotides matching TRBD2. The ends lost 6 bases at V and 5 bases at J; junction bases unmatched: 12. This CDR3 region has 15 residues. The germline gives CDR1 LNHDA, CDR2 SQIVND (reference sequence). In DNA, the CDR3 is TGTGCCAGTAGCATCTCGGGAGGGCAGGGCGACGAGCAGTACGTC. It encodes CASSISGGQGDEQYV.

The V call is TRBV10-1, the J call TRBJ2-4; D may be TRBD1 (6 bases). The CDR3 length is 13 residues. Germline assignment: CDR1 WNHNN and CDR2 SYGVQD (reference sequence). V lost 2 bases to trimming and J lost 5 bases, with 7 bases between them. The CDR3 DNA reads TGCGCCAGCAGTGAGGGACAGCAAAACATTCAGTACTTC. Translating it yields CASSEGQQNIQYF.

This chain connects TRBV2 to TRBJ1-6; no reliable D call. Germline CDR1 SNHLY, CDR2 FYNNEI. The V end lost 0 bases, the J end lost 9 bases, and 12 bases lay between the germline ends. The CDR3 spans 15 residues. This CDR3 reads CASSEALLESSPLHF. The DNA of the CDR3 is TGTGCCAGCAGTGAAGCGCTTCTTGAGAGTTCACCCCTCCACTTT. Together with reference TRBV2 and TRBJ1-6, the CDR3 gives the full variable domain: EPEVTQTPSHQVTQMGQEVILRCVPISNHLYFYWYRQILGQKVEFLVSFYNNEISEKSEIFDDQFSVERPDGSNFTLKIRSTKLEDSAMYFCASSEALLESSPLHFGNGTRLTVT.

This chain connects TRBV18 to TRBJ2-1, with D tentatively TRBD1 (5 bases). Germline CDR1 reads KGHSH; CDR2 reads LQKENI. Trimming shortened V by 2 bases and J by 7 bases, and 12 bases separated the two germline ends. The CDR3 runs to 14 residues. The CDR3 coding sequence is TGTGCCAGCTCACCATGGGGCAGGGATAATGAGCAGTTCTTC. Residues: CASSPWGRDNEQFF.

A single count supports this clone. The chain links TRBV6-2 or TRBV6-3 to TRBJ1-2; TRBD1 aligns across 7 bases. J lost 4 bases, V lost 2 bases, and 13 bases had no gene match. The CDR3 covers 17 residues. Germline-derived CDR1 and CDR2 are MNHEY and SVGEGT. CDR3 loop: CASSYPKRQGYSYGYTF. CDR3 coding DNA: TGTGCCAGCAGTTACCCAAAAAGACAGGGTTACTCCTATGGCTACACCTTC.

The chain is built from TRBV5-8 and TRBJ1-1; no clear D. The germline V gene encodes CDR1 SGHTS and CDR2 YDEGEE. V lost 5 bases to trimming and J lost 3 bases, with 14 bases between them. The CDR3 loop spans 14 amino acids. The CDR3 DNA follows: TGTGCCAGCAGAACCCTCAGGTCGGACACTGAAGCTTTCTTT. This encodes CASRTLRSDTEAFF.

This chain connects TRBV24-1 to TRBJ2-1, with 7 bases matching TRBD1. The CDR3 totals 16 residues. Germline-derived CDR1 and CDR2 are KGHDR and SFDVKD. V lost 4 bases and J lost 7; bases outside the gene matches: 12. This chain's CDR3 is CATSDPTGDDRNEQFF. The CDR3, as DNA: TGTGCCACCAGTGACCCTACAGGGGATGATCGGAATGAGCAGTTCTTC.

The chain carries TRBV11-1 and TRBJ1-2; D is possibly TRBD1 (5 bases). The V end was cut by 1 base, the J end by 8 bases, with 14 bases between. The CDR3 is made up of 14 amino acids. The germline V gene encodes CDR1 SGHAT and CDR2 FQDESV (reference sequence). CDR3 region: CASSLGAGGSGYTF. The CDR3 DNA sequence: TGTGCCAGCAGCTTAGGAGCCGGGGGAAGCGGCTACACCTTC.

The chain employs TRBV2 and TRBJ2-2; TRBD1 matches at 11 bases. V lost 8 bases, J lost 6 bases, and 5 bases stayed unmatched. The CDR3 spans 14 residues. The germline CDR1 and CDR2 sequences are SNHLY and FYNNEI. Here the CDR3 DNA reads TGTGCCAGCCACTCGGGACAGGGGGCCGGGGAGCTGTTTTTT. Protein product: CASHSGQGAGELFF.

The chain couples TRBV6-4 to TRBJ2-2; TRBD1 is a possible D gene (5 bases). Per germline, CDR1 MRHNA and CDR2 SNTAGT. The CDR3 totals 20 residues. Trimming pared 2 bases from V and 0 bases from J, leaving 22 bases between. This CDR3 is CASSDRTRQFSCSNTGELFF. CDR3 DNA sequence: TGTGCCAGCAGTGACCGGACCCGACAGTTCAGCTGTTCGAACACCGGGGAGCTGTTTTTT.

The rearrangement links TRBV3-1 (or the pseudogene TRBV3-2) to TRBJ1-4; 8 bases agree with TRBD1. Per germline, CDR1 LGHDT and CDR2 YNNKEL (reference sequence). V dropped 4 bases and J dropped 9; count of bases not matched to a gene: 10. This CDR3 region has 15 residues. The CDR3 reads CASSPTGTGDQKLFF. The CDR3 region has the DNA TGTGCCAGCAGCCCGACCGGGACAGGTGATCAAAAACTGTTTTTT.

The chain is built from TRBV7-8 and TRBJ2-1; 7 bases map to TRBD2. The trim removed 5 bases at V and 14 bases at J, leaving 9 bases unmatched. Germline V lookup: CDR1 SGHVS, CDR2 FQNEAQ. The CDR3 is 12 residues long. CDR3 protein: CASSRDYGREFF. The CDR3 region has the DNA TGTGCCAGCAGCCGGGACTACGGAAGAGAGTTCTTC.

The gene calls are TRBV19 and TRBJ2-5, with 14 bases fitting TRBD2. This CDR3 has 17 residues. CDR1 is LNHDA and CDR2 is SQIVND in the germline V gene (reference sequence). V lost 4 bases to trimming and J lost 0 bases; unmatched junction nucleotides: 4. The CDR3 is CASSKRLAGGHQETQYF. DNA of the CDR3: TGTGCCAGTAGTAAGAGACTAGCGGGGGGGCACCAAGAGACCCAGTACTTC. The full variable domain, with the rest looked up from reference TRBV19 and TRBJ2-5, is DGGITQSPKYLFRKEGQNVTLSCEQNLNHDAMYWYRQDPGQGLRLIYYSQIVNDFQKGDIAEGYSVSREKKESFPLTVTSAQKNPTAFYLCASSKRLAGGHQETQYFGPGTRLLVL.

This clone has only a few counts. The rearrangement uses TRBV6-2 or TRBV6-3 and TRBJ2-7, with a possible D match to TRBD1 (6 bases). V lost 4 bases and J lost 0, with 10 bases in between. Germline loops: CDR1 MNHEY, CDR2 SVGEGT. The CDR3 loop spans 14 amino acids. CDR3 bases: TGTGCCAGCAGTTTTGGACAGAGCTCCTACGAGCAGTACGTC. Protein sequence: CASSFGQSSYEQYV.

The chain recombines TRBV6-2 or TRBV6-3 with TRBJ2-7; a weak D match, TRBD2 (5 bases). The CDR3 is 12 residues long. Germline V gives CDR1 MNHEY, CDR2 SVGEGT. Trimming removed 6 bases from V and 7 bases from J, with 13 bases in between. DNA for the CDR3: TGTGCCAGCAGCAACGACGGGGATGAGCAGTACTTC. Translating it yields CASSNDGDEQYF.

This clone was seen just once. The V and J genes are TRBV10-3 and TRBJ1-1, with D tentatively TRBD1 (6 bases). The V and J ends lost 4 bases and 0 bases respectively, with 12 bases between them. The CDR3 is made up of 15 amino acids. Germline CDR1 and CDR2: ENHRY and SYGVKD. The DNA of the CDR3 is TGTGCCATCAGTGGAGGAGGGGGGGTGAACACTGAAGCTTTCTTT. It yields the protein CAISGGGGVNTEAFF.

This clone occurred a few times. The chain links TRBV7-8 to TRBJ2-1; 13 positions agree with TRBD2. The germline V gene encodes CDR1 SGHVS and CDR2 FQNEAQ. Trimming at V came to 5 bases and at J to 8 bases, leaving 9 bases not matched to a gene. The CDR3 sequence is 16 residues long. In DNA, the CDR3 is TGTGCCAGCAGCCTAAGGACTAGCGGGAGTAACGATGAGCAGTTCTTC. Encoded protein: CASSLRTSGSNDEQFF. The full variable domain, its missing parts supplied by reference TRBV7-8 and TRBJ2-1, is GAGVSQSPRYKVAKRGQDVALRCDPISGHVSLFWYQQALGQGPEFLTYFQNEAQLDKSGLPSDRFFAERPEGSVSTLKIQRTQQEDSAVYLCASSLRTSGSNDEQFFGPGTRLTVL.

The V call is TRBV5-4, the J call TRBJ2-5; D might be TRBD2 (5 bases). The CDR3 is 15 amino acids. Germline V gene data show CDR1 as SGHNT and CDR2 as YYREEE (reference sequence). V shed 2 bases and J shed 2 bases, with 13 bases lying between them. The CDR3 sequence is CASSLAAEAQETQYF. The CDR3 bases are TGTGCCAGCAGCTTAGCGGCGGAGGCTCAAGAGACCCAGTACTTC.

The chain couples TRBV19 to TRBJ1-6; D is unresolved. The CDR3 length is 14 residues. With 6 bases removed from V and 8 bases from J, the gap between germline ends came to 14 bases. Germline assignment: CDR1 LNHDA and CDR2 SQIVND (reference sequence). The CDR3: CASSERSEDSPLHF. The CDR3 bases are TGTGCCAGTAGCGAGCGTTCGGAGGATTCACCCCTCCACTTT.

The V and J genes are TRBV7-9 and TRBJ2-2; maybe TRBD2 (5 bases). With 5 bases removed from V and 6 bases from J, the gap between germline ends came to 10 bases. This CDR3 has 13 amino acids. Germline CDR1 and CDR2: SEHNR and FQNEAQ (reference sequence). The CDR3 here is CASSQPGSGELFF. The CDR3 bases are TGTGCCAGCAGCCAACCGGGGTCCGGGGAGCTGTTTTTT.

The chain links TRBV25-1 to TRBJ1-2; the match to TRBD1 covers 11 bases. The V gene's germline CDR1 is MGHDK and CDR2 SYGVNS. The CDR3 consists of 15 residues. V lost 4 bases, J lost 5 bases, and 6 bases stayed unmatched. The chain's CDR3 is CASSGSGQGVYGYTF. In DNA, the CDR3 is TGTGCCAGCAGTGGGTCGGGACAGGGGGTTTATGGCTACACCTTC.

The rearrangement links TRBV28 to TRBJ1-6, with TRBD1 as a possible D gene (5 bases). The CDR3 runs 13 residues. Per germline, CDR1 MDHEN and CDR2 SYDVKM. V was shortened by 11 bases and J by 7 bases, with 15 bases between the two germline ends. As DNA, the CDR3 is TGTGCCTGGGGCAGTCCCCCCAATTCACCCCTCCACTTT. It yields the protein CAWGSPPNSPLHF.

The gene calls are TRBV6-5 and TRBJ1-1; possible D gene TRBD1, 5 bases. This CDR3 has 16 amino acids. From germline, CDR1 is MNHEY and CDR2 SVGAGI. Trimming left V 2 bases short and J 1 base short, with 14 bases between. In DNA, the CDR3 is TGTGCCAGCAGTTACAGTGGGGCAGGGTGGAACACTGAAGCTTTCTTT. This encodes CASSYSGAGWNTEAFF.

The chain recombines TRBV10-3 with TRBJ2-1; a possible D gene is TRBD2 (5 bases). The CDR3 runs 21 residues. The germline gives CDR1 ENHRY, CDR2 SYGVKD. V lost 5 bases and J lost 3, with 32 bases in between. The chain's CDR3 is CAISSPLRQSKSGFGYNEQFF. DNA of the CDR3: TGTGCCATCAGTAGTCCCCTCCGACAATCCAAATCGGGATTTGGCTACAATGAGCAGTTCTTC.

V is TRBV29-1 and J is TRBJ2-3; 11 bases map to TRBD2. CDR1 is SQVTM, CDR2 ANQGSEA, per germline. The CDR3 has 15 residues. Trimming removed 4 bases from V and 5 bases from J; junction bases left unmatched: 8. The CDR3 region is CSVGQLAGGLDTQYF. DNA of the CDR3: TGCAGCGTTGGCCAGCTAGCGGGAGGTTTAGATACGCAGTATTTT.

The V gene is TRBV10-3, the J gene TRBJ2-5; TRBD1 is a possible D gene (5 bases). Germline-derived CDR1 and CDR2 are ENHRY and SYGVKD. Trimming cost V 4 bases and J 5 bases, with 14 bases left between them. CDR3 length: 14 amino acids. CDR3 sequence (DNA): TGTGCCATCAGTGGTGGTAGGGGTGAGGAGACCCAGTACTTC. Its protein product is CAISGGRGEETQYF.

V is TRBV7-8 and J is TRBJ2-1, with a weak D call TRBD2 (6 bases). The CDR3 sequence is 17 residues long. Germline CDR1 is SGHVS and CDR2 is FQNEAQ. V lost 3 bases, J lost 3 bases, and 18 bases lay in between. As DNA, the CDR3 is TGTGCCAGCAGCTTCGTCACCGGGGGTAATCTCTACAATGAGCAGTTCTTC. Residues: CASSFVTGGNLYNEQFF.

The CDR3 DNA is TGTGCCAGCGAGTTTAGTCGGCAGGGAAATGTACGAGGTCAGCCCCAGCATTTT. This gives the protein CASEFSRQGNVRGQPQHF. The V call is TRBV28, the J call TRBJ1-5; D is perhaps TRBD1 (5 bases). In germline, CDR1 is MDHEN, CDR2 SYDVKM. Trimming cost V 8 bases and J 6 bases, with 29 bases left between them. The CDR3 has 18 residues.

The rearrangement uses TRBV5-6 and TRBJ2-5; 8 nucleotides align to TRBD1. The germline CDR1 and CDR2 sequences are SGHDT and YYEEEE. V lost 4 bases and J lost 1; bases outside the gene matches: 3. The CDR3 consists of 14 residues. The CDR3 DNA reads as TGTGCCAGCAGCCCCGGACAGGGCCAAGAGACCCAGTACTTC. Its protein product is CASSPGQGQETQYF.